Listed below are T cell receptor beta chains from one sample, sequenced in a study of blood T cell repertoires in COVID-19. Clones were read by immunoSEQ multiplex PCR, and TCRdb kept only the in-frame ones, dropping some. The repertoire holds a few hundred thousand clones, with about 88% as singletons. Sequencing input: peripheral blood. These receptors originate from a man between 18 and 29 years old with active or convalescent COVID-19. The conserved cysteine and the conserved F or W are not part of the CDR3 here.

len	j_gene	v_gene	CDR3aa
14	TRBJ2-3	TRBV24-1	ATSDFSTSGSDTQY
12	TRBJ2-7	TRBV27	ASSSGAHSYEQY
14	TRBJ2-1	TRBV24-1	ATSDPTGYSYNEQF
12	TRBJ2-5	TRBV14	ASSQTGVAETQY
13	TRBJ1-2	TRBV6-2/TRBV6-3	ASSGTGGHPSGYT
12	TRBJ1-2	TRBV4-1	ASSQLGGADGYT
11	TRBJ2-2	TRBV10-3	AISGQGTGELF
12	TRBJ2-7	TRBV27	ASRRQDGSYEQY
9	TRBJ1-3	TRBV12-3/TRBV12-4	ATTGSNTIY
13	TRBJ2-3	TRBV7-9	ASSPTSGRTDTQY
11	TRBJ1-2	TRBV29-1	SVGSRGNYGYT
13	TRBJ2-5	TRBV9	ASSVETGRQETQY
10	TRBJ1-1	TRBV10-3	AGRDGGTEAF
15	TRBJ1-5	TRBV2	ASKPRGVGGSNQPQH
14	TRBJ2-3	TRBV6-5	ASSYSGVLGTDTQY
10	TRBJ1-1	TRBV28	ASSLRGPIAF
12	TRBJ1-3	TRBV30	AWSVGSLVDTIY
12	TRBJ2-1	TRBV6-5	ASSYGGTSNEQF
12	TRBJ2-3	TRBV5-1	ASTLLVNADTQY
13	TRBJ1-5	TRBV4-3	ASSPGTGVNQPQH
14	TRBJ2-2	TRBV24-1	ATNFESGRNTGELF
11	TRBJ1-6	TRBV6-5	ASSRDTNSPLH
13	TRBJ1-5	TRBV5-1	ASSPGQVANQPQH
14	TRBJ2-1	TRBV7-8	ASSLAGAGGMREQF
10	TRBJ2-2	TRBV12-3/TRBV12-4	ASTANTGELF
12	TRBJ2-7	TRBV27	ASSRSRGSSEQY
13	TRBJ1-1	TRBV28	ASNTRDSMNTEAF
14	TRBJ2-1	TRBV5-4	ASSHDSGRTVDEQF
14	TRBJ2-7	TRBV6-6	ASSPIGLAGANEQY